Listed below are T cell receptor beta chains from one sample, sequenced in a study of shared T cell receptors in the human thymus. Libraries were prepared by immunoSEQ multiplex PCR; TCRdb keeps only in-frame clonotypes and omits some of them. Of 700,000 to 750,000 clones listed, 75% to 90% are singletons. The sample also formed part of further work on human thymus T cells.

The sample taken for sequencing was thymocytes. These receptors originate from a girl under three years old with a congenital heart defect. The CDR3 runs from the conserved cysteine through the conserved F or W. D genes are given only for firm matches. The size field is filled for only some rows; it gives once, few, many or a size class.

>TRBJ2-3|TRBV14|TRBD2|.
CASSQRGGGDTQYF
TGTGCCAGCAGCCAGCGGGGCGGGGGAGATACGCAGTATTTT
>TRBJ1-2|TRBV2|.|once
CASRGYVQIPRGYGYTF
TGTGCCAGCAGGGGTTATGTACAGATCCCTCGGGGCTATGGCTACACCTTC
>TRBJ1-2|TRBV9|.|.
CASSIETVGGAKSDGYTF
TGTGCCAGCAGCATCGAAACCGTGGGGGGGGCAAAATCGGATGGCTACACCTTC
>TRBJ1-2|TRBV14|.|.
CAIKGDTRDGYTF
TGTGCCATCAAGGGGGACACGCGGGATGGCTACACCTTC
>TRBJ2-5|TRBV5-1|.|few
CASSLVRGHQETQYF
TGCGCCAGCAGCTTGGTAAGAGGGCATCAAGAGACCCAGTACTTC
>TRBJ1-2|TRBV7-2|TRBD1|.
CASSSRGTGVLPYGYTF
TGTGCCAGCAGCTCGCGCGGGACAGGCGTGTTACCCTATGGCTACACCTTC
>TRBJ1-1|TRBV4-1|.|.
CASSHHEDSNTEAFF
TGCGCCAGCAGCCACCATGAGGACAGCAACACTGAAGCTTTCTTT
>TRBJ2-1|TRBV5-1|.|.
CASSLGEGEQFF
TGCGCCAGCAGCTTGGGTGAGGGTGAGCAGTTCTTC
>TRBJ2-1|TRBV28|TRBD2|.
CASSRRRWTRRPFEYNEQFF
TGTGCCAGCAGTCGCCGCCGCTGGACTAGAAGACCATTTGAATACAATGAGCAGTTCTTC
>TRBJ2-1|TRBV10-3|.|.
CAISPWPFSYNEQFF
TGTGCCATCAGCCCGTGGCCCTTCTCCTACAATGAGCAGTTCTTC
>TRBJ1-6|TRBV5-4|TRBD1|.
CASSLQFGTGGNSPLHF
TGTGCCAGCAGCTTGCAATTCGGCACAGGGGGTAATTCACCCCTCCACTTT
>TRBJ2-1|TRBV11-2|TRBD2|.
CASSLDRAGGTDEQFF
TGTGCCAGCAGCTTAGATAGGGCGGGGGGGACCGATGAGCAGTTCTTC
>TRBJ2-2|TRBV9|.|.
CASSERVRTGELFF
TGTGCCAGCAGCGAGCGAGTTCGAACCGGGGAGCTGTTTTTT
>TRBJ1-1|TRBV6-1|.|.
CASEGQVDTEAFF
TGTGCCAGCGAAGGACAAGTAGACACTGAAGCTTTCTTT
>TRBJ2-7|TRBV19|.|.
CASSTGIWESGDEEQYF
TGTGCCAGTAGTACTGGTATTTGGGAGTCGGGTGATGAGGAGCAGTACTTC
>TRBJ1-2|TRBV28|.|.
CASEGHPKFGEDNYGYTF
TGTGCCAGCGAGGGACACCCAAAATTTGGGGAAGATAACTATGGCTACACCTTC
>TRBJ1-1|TRBV6-1|.|.
CASSGRREDLGATEAFF
TGTGCCAGCAGTGGGCGGAGGGAGGACCTCGGGGCCACTGAAGCTTTCTTT
>TRBJ2-7|TRBV5-1|.|.
CASSLNPGQSSYEQYF
TGCGCCAGCAGCTTGAATCCCGGACAGTCTTCCTACGAGCAGTACTTC
>TRBJ1-6|TRBV5-4|TRBD1|.
CASSPTGTGDRSSPLHF
TGTGCCAGCAGCCCAACCGGGACAGGGGATCGGTCTTCACCCCTCCACTTT
>TRBJ1-2|TRBV5-4|.|.
CASSLDSGGSNGYTF
TGTGCCAGCAGCTTGGATTCCGGCGGATCAAATGGCTACACCTTC
>TRBJ1-1|TRBV6-1|.|.
CASRLRHPLNTEAFF
TGTGCCAGCAGACTTAGACATCCGTTGAACACTGAAGCTTTCTTT
>TRBJ2-7|TRBV30|.|.
CAWDLQGLLGEQYF
TGTGCCTGGGACCTTCAGGGGCTCTTAGGCGAGCAGTACTTC
>TRBJ2-4|TRBV29-1|TRBD2|.
CSVDHPGGGRAKNIQYF
TGCAGCGTTGATCATCCCGGGGGCGGGAGGGCCAAAAACATTCAGTACTTC
>TRBJ2-1|TRBV6-5|TRBD1|.
CASSSLDRETGNEQFF
TGTGCCAGCAGTTCCCTCGACAGGGAGACTGGCAATGAGCAGTTCTTC
>TRBJ2-7|TRBV30|TRBD1|.
CAWTPDRDLPYEQYF
TGTGCCTGGACCCCGGACAGGGACTTACCCTACGAGCAGTACTTC
>TRBJ2-7|TRBV6-5|.|once
CASRRSGTPNYEQYF
TGTGCCAGCAGACGCTCCGGGACACCTAACTACGAGCAGTACTTC
>TRBJ2-4|TRBV11-2|.|.
CASSLDGPSRESLAKNIQYF
TGTGCCAGCAGCTTAGACGGACCCTCGAGGGAAAGTTTAGCCAAAAACATTCAGTACTTC
>TRBJ1-5|TRBV9|TRBD1|.
CASSVDGTDRSGSNQPQHF
TGTGCCAGCAGCGTAGACGGGACAGACCGTTCTGGTAGCAATCAGCCCCAGCATTTT